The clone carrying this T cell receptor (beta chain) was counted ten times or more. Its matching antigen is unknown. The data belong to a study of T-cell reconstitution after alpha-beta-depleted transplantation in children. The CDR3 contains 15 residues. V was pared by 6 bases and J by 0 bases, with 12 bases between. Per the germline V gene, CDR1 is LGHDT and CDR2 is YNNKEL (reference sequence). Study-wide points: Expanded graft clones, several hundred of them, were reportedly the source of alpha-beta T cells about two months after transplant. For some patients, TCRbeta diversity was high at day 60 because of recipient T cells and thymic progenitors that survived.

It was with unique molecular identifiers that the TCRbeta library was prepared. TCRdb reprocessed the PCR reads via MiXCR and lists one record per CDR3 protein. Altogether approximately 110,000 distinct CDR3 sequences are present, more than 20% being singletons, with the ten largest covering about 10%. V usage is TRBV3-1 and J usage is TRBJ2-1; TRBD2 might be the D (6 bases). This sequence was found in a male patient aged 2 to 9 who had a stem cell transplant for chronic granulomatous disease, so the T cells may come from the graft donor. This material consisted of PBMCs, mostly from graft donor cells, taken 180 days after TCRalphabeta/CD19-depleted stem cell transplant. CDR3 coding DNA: TGTGCCAGCAGTCCTAGCGTGAGCTCCTACAATGAGCAGTTCTTC. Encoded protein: CASSPSVSSYNEQFF.